This T cell receptor (beta chain) stems from a study of monozygotic twins with inflammatory bowel disease (dated by TCRdb to the late 2010s). As for the study more broadly: In total, around 28 monozygotic twin pairs made up the full study: 19 Danish pairs, all IBD-discordant, plus nine German pairs, of which four were IBD-concordant and five were IBD-discordant. Disease-associated traits were sought mainly through comparisons between IBD patients and their genetically identical healthy co-twins within discordant pairs. Each individual had, on average, about 151 000 unique TCRalpha sequences and 181 000 unique TCRbeta sequences available for analysis. Findings and caveats that apply to the study as a whole: TCRbeta repertoire diversity, by inverse Simpson index, was decreased in IBD patients compared with their healthy co-twins. Distinction between different T cell subtypes could not be achieved in the analysis. Repertoire similarity did not differ between concordant and discordant twins, which could be due to limited statistical power. Because patients received different immunosuppressive treatments, the repertoires may have picked up extra background noise and variability between individuals. Compared with healthy twins, IBD patients shared fewer clonotypes with other individuals, and the difference was most pronounced in patients with signs of disease activity. The results gave no support for a single strong signal or clonotype linked to IBD.

The germline V gene specifies MDHEN as CDR1 and SYDVKM as CDR2. The cysteine opens and the phenylalanine closes a CDR3 of 15 amino acids. The nucleotide record is missing. Receptors were amplified or captured by 5' RACE. The input for every TCR library was roughly 3,300 ng of total RNA. cDNA was synthesized with SMARTScribe reverse transcriptase in eight separate reactions per sample. Unique molecular identifiers containing a 6-nucleotide sample barcode were introduced through template switching during cDNA synthesis. Amplification of TCRalpha and TCRbeta cDNA involved two nested PCRs of roughly 17 and 9 cycles, and each PCR was followed by bead purification. Before amplification, the cDNA was treated with uracil DNA-glycosylase and purified using the QIAquick PCR purification kit. In the second PCR, Illumina TruSeq-compatible adapters and sample-specific barcodes were added. Library quality and concentration were assessed using TapeStation and Qubit, and about 5 ng of each library was pooled. Sequencing of the pooled libraries was done on an Illumina HiSeq2500 single-index Rapid Run using custom sequencing primers and 2 x 100 bp reads. In the original analysis: UMI-based consensus assembly with MiGEC version 1.2.6 was used to correct PCR and sequencing errors. MiXCR version 2.1.1 handled V(D)J alignment, clonotype assembly and CDR3 extraction. Gene usage, clonotype sharing and MAIT/NKT TCR abundance were normalised by analysing the top 1000, 10 000 and 20 000 clonotypes per sample. After downsampling to 27 000 UMIs, diversity was calculated as the inverse Simpson index using the vegan R package. Paired Mann-Whitney U tests were applied to discordant twin pairs, with Benjamini-Hochberg correction for multiple testing. The reads underwent TCRdb reprocessing, giving one record for each CDR3 protein sequence and no DNA. Here the V and J calls rest on TCRdb's processing, not on the authors' analysis. The sample table holds approximately 400,000 distinct CDR3 sequences. The ten biggest clones cover 2% to 3% of the sample.

With regard to this clonotype: Its antigen remains undetermined.

From each donor, a roughly 2.3 ml peripheral blood sample was drawn into PAXgene tubes and stored at -80 degrees C. Without T cell sorting, total RNA was isolated from whole blood using the PAXgene blood miRNA kit on an automated QIAcube. Deep TCRalpha and TCRbeta repertoire profiling with unique molecular barcoding was performed on peripheral blood of monozygotic twin pairs concordant or discordant for inflammatory bowel disease. Smoking habits were recorded for all twin pairs, and each individual was classified as a current, former or never smoker. The chain links TRBV28 with TRBJ2-1; the TCRdb D gene call, TRBD2, has no DNA to confirm it. Input material: blood. This TCR was recovered from a human donor with ulcerative colitis or Crohn's disease, or a healthy co-twin of an affected twin (not recorded which). CDR3 region: CASRHLREKYNEQFF.